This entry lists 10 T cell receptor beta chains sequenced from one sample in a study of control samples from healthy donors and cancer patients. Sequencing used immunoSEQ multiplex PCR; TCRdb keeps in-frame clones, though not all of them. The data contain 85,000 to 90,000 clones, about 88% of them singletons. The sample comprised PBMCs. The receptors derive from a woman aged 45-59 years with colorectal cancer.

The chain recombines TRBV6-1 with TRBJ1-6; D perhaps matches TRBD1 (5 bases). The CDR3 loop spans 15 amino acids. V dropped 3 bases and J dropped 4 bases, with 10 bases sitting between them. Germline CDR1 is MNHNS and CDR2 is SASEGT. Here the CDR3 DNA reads TGTGCCAGCAGTGAGGCAGGGAGGTATAATTCACCCCTCCACTTT. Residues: CASSEAGRYNSPLHF.

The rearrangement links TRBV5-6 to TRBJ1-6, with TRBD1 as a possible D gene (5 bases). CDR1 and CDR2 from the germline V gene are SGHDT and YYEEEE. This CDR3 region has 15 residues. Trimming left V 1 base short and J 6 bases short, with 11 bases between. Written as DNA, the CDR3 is TGTGCCAGCAGCTTGAGTCAGGGATCTAATTCACCCCTCCACTTT. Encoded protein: CASSLSQGSNSPLHF.

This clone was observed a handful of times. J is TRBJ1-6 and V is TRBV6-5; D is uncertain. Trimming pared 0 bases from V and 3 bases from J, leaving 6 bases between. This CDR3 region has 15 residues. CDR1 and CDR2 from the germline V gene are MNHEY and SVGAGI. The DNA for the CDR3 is TGTGCCAGCAGTTACTCAGGGAACTATAATTCACCCCTCCACTTT. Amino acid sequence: CASSYSGNYNSPLHF.

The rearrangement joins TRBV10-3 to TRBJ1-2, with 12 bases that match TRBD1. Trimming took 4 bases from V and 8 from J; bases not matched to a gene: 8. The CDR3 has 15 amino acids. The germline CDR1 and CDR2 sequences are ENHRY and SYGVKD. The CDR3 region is CAISAAGTGGLGYTF. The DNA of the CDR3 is TGTGCCATCAGTGCAGCCGGGACAGGGGGCCTGGGCTACACCTTC.

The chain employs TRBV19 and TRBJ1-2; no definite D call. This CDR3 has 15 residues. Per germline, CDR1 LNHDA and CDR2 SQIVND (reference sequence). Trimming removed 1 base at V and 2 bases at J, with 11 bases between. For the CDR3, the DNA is TGTGCCAGTAGTATAGCCCACGGCGGAAACTATGGCTACACCTTC. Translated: CASSIAHGGNYGYTF.

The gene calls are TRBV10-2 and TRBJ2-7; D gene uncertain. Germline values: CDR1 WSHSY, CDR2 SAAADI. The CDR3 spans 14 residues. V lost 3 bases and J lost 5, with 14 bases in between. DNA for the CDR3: TGCGCCAGCAGTGATTCAAGGGTGACTCACGAGCAGTACGTC. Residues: CASSDSRVTHEQYV.

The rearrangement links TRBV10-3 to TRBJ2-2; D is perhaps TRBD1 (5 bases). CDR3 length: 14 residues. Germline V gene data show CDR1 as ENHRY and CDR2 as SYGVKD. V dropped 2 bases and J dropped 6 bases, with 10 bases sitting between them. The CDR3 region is CAISERQNPGELFF. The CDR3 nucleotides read TGTGCCATCAGTGAGAGACAGAATCCCGGGGAGCTGTTTTTT.

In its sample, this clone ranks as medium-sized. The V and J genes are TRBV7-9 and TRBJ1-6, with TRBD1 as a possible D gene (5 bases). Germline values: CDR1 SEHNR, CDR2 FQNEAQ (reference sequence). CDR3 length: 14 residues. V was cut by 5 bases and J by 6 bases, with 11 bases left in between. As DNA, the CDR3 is TGTGCCAGCAGCACCGACAGTATTAATTCACCCCTCCACTTT. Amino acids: CASSTDSINSPLHF. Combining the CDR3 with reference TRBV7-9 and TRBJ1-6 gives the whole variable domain DTGVSQNPRHKITKRGQNVTFRCDPISEHNRLYWYRQTLGQGPEFLTYFQNEAQLEKSRLLSDRFSAERPKGSFSTLEIQRTEQGDSAMYLCASSTDSINSPLHFGNGTRLTVT.

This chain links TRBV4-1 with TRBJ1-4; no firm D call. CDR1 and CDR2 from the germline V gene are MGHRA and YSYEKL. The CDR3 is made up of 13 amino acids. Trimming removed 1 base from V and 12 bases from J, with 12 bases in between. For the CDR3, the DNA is TGCGCCAGCAGCCAAGGGACCGGGAGAGAACTGTTTTTT. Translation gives CASSQGTGRELFF.

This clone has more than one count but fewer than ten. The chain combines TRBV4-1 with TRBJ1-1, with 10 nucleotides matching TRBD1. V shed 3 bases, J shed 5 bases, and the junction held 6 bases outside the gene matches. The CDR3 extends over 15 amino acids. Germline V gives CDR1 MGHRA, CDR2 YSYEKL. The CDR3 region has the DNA TGCGCCAGCAGCCACCCGGGACAGGGGTTGACTGAAGCTTTCTTT. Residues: CASSHPGQGLTEAFF.